The clone carrying this T cell receptor (beta chain) rates as medium-sized. Its specificity is not known. The germline CDR1 and CDR2 sequences are DFQATT and SNEGSKA (reference sequence). The CDR3 is 14 residues long. The V end was cut by 5 bases, the J end by 0 bases, with 14 bases between. The sample is drawn from a study of T cell repertoires in aging, cancer and after chemotherapy. Study overall: Glioblastoma patients receiving temozolomide-based therapy gave paired samples before and after chemotherapy. Whole-study results and caveats: Healthy donors lost TCR diversity with age mainly through richness, cancer patients through richness and evenness.

TRB rearrangements spanning V, D and J were amplified using mixed TRB-A/B primers. TCRdb used MiXCR to reprocess the multiplex PCR reads, holding one entry per CDR3 protein. Here the sample spans 2,000 or so distinct CDR3 sequences, over 15% being singletons. Amplification of TCR beta used genomic DNA extracted from peripheral blood. The specimen was blood. This TCR was sampled from a human donor with a solid tumor. The V gene is TRBV20-1, the J gene TRBJ2-7, with a possible D match to TRBD1 (6 bases). The CDR3 spells CSAPGTLSSYEQYF. The CDR3 DNA reads as TGCAGTGCTCCCGGGACACTCAGCTCCTACGAGCAGTACTTC.